The 5 T cell receptor beta chains reported below all come from one sample, sequenced in a study of T cell responses to AZD1222 COVID-19 vaccine. Assay: immunoSEQ multiplex PCR; the TCRdb copy retains only in-frame clones and omits some. The sample includes roughly 150,000 clones, roughly 85% of them seen just once. Sequencing used peripheral blood, obtained 28 days after the second AZD1222 dose. These receptor sequences come from an adult who received the AZD1222 COVID-19 vaccine.

The chain uses TRBV2 and TRBJ2-1; D is ambiguous. CDR3 size: 13 residues. V shed 4 bases and J shed 4 bases, with 8 bases lying between them. The germline V gene encodes CDR1 SNHLY and CDR2 FYNNEI. DNA of the CDR3: TGTGCCAGCAGTGTAGGAAGGTACAATGAGCAGTTCTTC. Amino acids: CASSVGRYNEQFF.

The DNA of the CDR3 is TGTGCCAGCAGCCGAGACTCTAGCGGGGGGCAATCAGATACGCAGTATTTT. This codes for CASSRDSSGGQSDTQYF. The chain is built from TRBV4-2 and TRBJ2-3; TRBD2 agrees at 11 bases. The germline gives CDR1 LGHNA, CDR2 YNFKEQ. The CDR3 has 17 amino acids. Trimming cost V 4 bases and J 4 bases; bases outside gene matches: 10.

This sequence joins TRBV5-1 and TRBJ2-3; D is ambiguous. CDR1 and CDR2 from the germline V gene are SGHRS and YFSETQ. The CDR3 covers 12 residues. The V and J ends lost 4 bases and 14 bases respectively, with 17 bases between them. The CDR3 sequence: CASSVQGLLGYF. In nucleotides, the CDR3 is TGCGCCAGCAGCGTCCAAGGTTTGCTGGGGTATTTT.

The chain links TRBV12-3 or TRBV12-4 to TRBJ1-1; D possibly corresponds to TRBD1 (5 bases). The CDR3 extends over 13 amino acids. Trimming removed 2 bases from V and 4 bases from J, with 8 bases in between. DNA of the CDR3: TGTGCCAGCAGTTTATTCCAGGGCACTGAAGCTTTCTTT. Translation gives CASSLFQGTEAFF.

J is TRBJ2-7 and V is TRBV5-4; 10 nucleotides line up with TRBD2. CDR3 length equals 15 residues. Germline values: CDR1 SGHNT, CDR2 YYREEE (reference sequence). V lost 7 bases and J lost 0; bases outside the gene matches: 7. The CDR3 loop is CASGPGLASSYEQYF. DNA for the CDR3: TGTGCCAGCGGCCCGGGACTAGCGTCCTCCTACGAGCAGTACTTC.